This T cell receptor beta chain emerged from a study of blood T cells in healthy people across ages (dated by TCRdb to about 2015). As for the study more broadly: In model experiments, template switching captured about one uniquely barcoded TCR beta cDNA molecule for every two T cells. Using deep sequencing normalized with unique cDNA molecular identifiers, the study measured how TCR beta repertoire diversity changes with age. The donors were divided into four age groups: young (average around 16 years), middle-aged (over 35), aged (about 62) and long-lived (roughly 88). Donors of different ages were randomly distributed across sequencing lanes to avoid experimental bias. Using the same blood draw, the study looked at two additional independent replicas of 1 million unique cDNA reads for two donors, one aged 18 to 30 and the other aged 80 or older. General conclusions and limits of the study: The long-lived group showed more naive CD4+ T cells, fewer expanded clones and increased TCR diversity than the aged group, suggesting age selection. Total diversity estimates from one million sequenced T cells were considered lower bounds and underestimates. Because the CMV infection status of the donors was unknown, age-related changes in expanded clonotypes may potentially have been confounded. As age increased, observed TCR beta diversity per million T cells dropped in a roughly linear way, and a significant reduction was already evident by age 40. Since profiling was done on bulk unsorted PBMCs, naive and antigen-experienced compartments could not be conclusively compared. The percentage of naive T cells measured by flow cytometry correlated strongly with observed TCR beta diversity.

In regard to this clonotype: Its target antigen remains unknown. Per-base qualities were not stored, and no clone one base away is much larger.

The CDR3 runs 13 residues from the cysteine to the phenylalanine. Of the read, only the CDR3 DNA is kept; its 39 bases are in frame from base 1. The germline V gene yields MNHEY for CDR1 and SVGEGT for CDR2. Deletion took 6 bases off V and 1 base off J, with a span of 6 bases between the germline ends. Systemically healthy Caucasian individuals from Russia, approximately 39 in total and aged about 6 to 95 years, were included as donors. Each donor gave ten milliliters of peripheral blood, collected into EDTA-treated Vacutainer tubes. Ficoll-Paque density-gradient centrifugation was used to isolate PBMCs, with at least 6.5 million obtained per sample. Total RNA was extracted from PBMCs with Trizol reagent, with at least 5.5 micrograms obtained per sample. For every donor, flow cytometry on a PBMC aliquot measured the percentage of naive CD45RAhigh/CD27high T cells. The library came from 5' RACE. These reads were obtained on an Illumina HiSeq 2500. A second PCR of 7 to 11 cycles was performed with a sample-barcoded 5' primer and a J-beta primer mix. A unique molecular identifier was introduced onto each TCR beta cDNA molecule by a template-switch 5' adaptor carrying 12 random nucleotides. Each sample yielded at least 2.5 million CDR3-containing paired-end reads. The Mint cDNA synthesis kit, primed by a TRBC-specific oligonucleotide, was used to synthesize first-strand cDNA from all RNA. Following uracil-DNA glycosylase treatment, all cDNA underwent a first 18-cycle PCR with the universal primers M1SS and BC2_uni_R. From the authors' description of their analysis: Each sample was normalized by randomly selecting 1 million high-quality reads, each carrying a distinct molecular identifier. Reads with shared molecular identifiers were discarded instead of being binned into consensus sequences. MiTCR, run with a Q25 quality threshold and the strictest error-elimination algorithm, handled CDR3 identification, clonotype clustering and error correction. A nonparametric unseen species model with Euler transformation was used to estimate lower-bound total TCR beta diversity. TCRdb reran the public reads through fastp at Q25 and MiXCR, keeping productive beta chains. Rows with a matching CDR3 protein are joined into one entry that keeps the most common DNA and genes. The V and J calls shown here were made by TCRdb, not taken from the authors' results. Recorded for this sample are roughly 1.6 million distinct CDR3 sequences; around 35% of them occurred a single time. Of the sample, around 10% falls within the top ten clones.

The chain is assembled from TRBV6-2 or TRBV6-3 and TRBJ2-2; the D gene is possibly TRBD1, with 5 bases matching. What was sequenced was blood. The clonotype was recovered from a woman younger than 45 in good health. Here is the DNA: TGTGCCAGCAGGACAGAGAACACCGGGGAGCTGTTTTTT. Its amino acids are CASRTENTGELFF.